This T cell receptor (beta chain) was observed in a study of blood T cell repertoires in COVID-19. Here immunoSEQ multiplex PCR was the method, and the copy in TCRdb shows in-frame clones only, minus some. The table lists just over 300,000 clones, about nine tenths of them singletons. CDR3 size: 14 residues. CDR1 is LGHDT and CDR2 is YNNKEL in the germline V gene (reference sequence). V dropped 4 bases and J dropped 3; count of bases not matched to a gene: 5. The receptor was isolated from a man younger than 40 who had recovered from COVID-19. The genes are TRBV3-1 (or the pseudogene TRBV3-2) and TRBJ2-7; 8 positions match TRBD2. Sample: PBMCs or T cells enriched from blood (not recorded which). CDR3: CASSPTSGGYEQYF. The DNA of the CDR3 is TGTGCCAGCAGCCCAACTAGCGGAGGCTACGAGCAGTACTTC.